The 20 T cell receptor beta chains in this list originate from one sample, sequenced in a study of blood T cell repertoires in COVID-19. TCRdb keeps only in-frame clones here, not all; method: immunoSEQ multiplex PCR. The top ten hold 3.5% to 5% of the sample, which has about 140,000 clones, around 78% seen once. Source material: peripheral blood. The receptors derive from a woman aged 80 or over with active or convalescent COVID-19.

This rearrangement joins TRBV7-9 to TRBJ1-3; no reliable D call. This CDR3 has 16 amino acids. V was trimmed by 4 bases and J by 6 bases, leaving 19 bases between them. Germline values: CDR1 SEHNR, CDR2 FQNEAQ (reference sequence). The CDR3 spells CASSSSGRVGANTIYF. For the CDR3, the DNA is TGTGCCAGCAGCTCCTCTGGGAGGGTAGGCGCAAACACCATATATTTT. Combining the CDR3 with reference TRBV7-9 and TRBJ1-3 gives the whole variable domain DTGVSQNPRHKITKRGQNVTFRCDPISEHNRLYWYRQTLGQGPEFLTYFQNEAQLEKSRLLSDRFSAERPKGSFSTLEIQRTEQGDSAMYLCASSSSGRVGANTIYFGEGSWLTVV.

The genes are TRBV19 and TRBJ1-5; D is unresolved. V lost 4 bases, J lost 5 bases, and 9 bases lay in between. Germline values: CDR1 LNHDA, CDR2 SQIVND (reference sequence). The CDR3 is made up of 13 amino acids. Written as DNA, the CDR3 is TGTGCCAGTAGTAAGTGGGCCGATCAGCCCCAGCATTTT. It is translated as CASSKWADQPQHF.

The gene calls are TRBV6-5 and TRBJ2-7; D gene unclear. The CDR3 is 13 amino acids. V lost 2 bases, J lost 4 bases, and 9 bases lay in between. CDR1 MNHEY and CDR2 SVGAGI come from the germline V gene. CDR3: CASSYELKYEQYF. The CDR3 coding sequence is TGTGCCAGCAGTTACGAACTCAAATACGAGCAGTACTTC.

This chain connects TRBV18 to TRBJ2-7, with TRBD2 identical over 7 bases. CDR3 size: 16 residues. V shed 3 bases and J 1 base; nucleotides not matched to a gene: 9. Germline lookup yields CDR1 KGHSH and CDR2 LQKENI. CDR3 loop: CASSPSPGGISYEQYF. In DNA form, the CDR3 reads TGTGCCAGCTCACCTTCCCCCGGGGGGATTTCCTACGAGCAGTACTTC.

The chain combines TRBV20-1 with TRBJ1-1; D not resolved. The CDR3 contains 11 residues. The V end was cut by 6 bases, the J end by 13 bases, with 18 bases between. In germline, CDR1 is DFQATT, CDR2 SNEGSKA (reference sequence). The CDR3: CSATVGRDVFF. The CDR3 DNA follows: TGCAGTGCCACGGTGGGCCGTGACGTTTTCTTT.

This clone came up a few times. This chain links TRBV30 with TRBJ1-1; D is unclear. V was cut by 3 bases and J by 0 bases, with 2 bases left in between. The CDR3 loop spans 11 amino acids. Germline V gene lookup returns CDR1 GTSNPN and CDR2 SVGIG (reference sequence). The CDR3 sequence is CAWSVNTEAFF. The CDR3 region has the DNA TGTGCCTGGAGCGTGAACACTGAAGCTTTCTTT.

The V gene is TRBV4-2, the J gene TRBJ2-7, with TRBD2 matching over 8 bases. CDR1 is LGHNA and CDR2 is YNFKEQ in the germline V gene. The CDR3 contains 16 residues. Losses at the gene ends were 4 bases for V and 2 bases for J; bases not matched to a gene: 10. CDR3 nucleotides: TGTGCCAGCAGCCCGTATCCAGCGGGGGTTACCTACGAGCAGTACTTC. It is translated as CASSPYPAGVTYEQYF.

The gene calls are TRBV7-2 and TRBJ2-2, with TRBD1 matching 7 bases. V gave up 7 bases and J gave up 4 bases; unmatched junction bases: 6. The length of the CDR3 is 14 residues. CDR1 and CDR2 from the germline V gene are SGHTA and FQGNSA. The CDR3 DNA is TGTGCCAGCAACACGGGACAGCGCACCGGGGAGCTGTTTTTT. Translation gives CASNTGQRTGELFF.

The V call is TRBV5-1, the J call TRBJ2-3; 9 nucleotides agree with TRBD2. V shed 2 bases, J shed 2 bases, and the junction held 3 bases outside the gene matches. Germline V gene data show CDR1 as SGHRS and CDR2 as YFSETQ. The length of the CDR3 is 15 residues. The CDR3 sequence: CASSFPSGVTDTQYF. DNA for the CDR3: TGCGCCAGCAGCTTTCCTAGCGGGGTCACAGATACGCAGTATTTT.

This clone was observed a single time. The V gene is TRBV9, the J gene TRBJ2-5, with 9 bases that match TRBD2. From germline, CDR1 is SGDLS and CDR2 YYNGEE. Trimming at V came to 0 bases and at J to 5 bases, leaving 5 bases not matched to a gene. This CDR3 region has 15 residues. CDR3 in DNA: TGTGCCAGCAGCGTAGTGGCTAGCGGGGCCGAGACCCAGTACTTC. Residues: CASSVVASGAETQYF.

This clone appeared a few times. V and J are TRBV5-1 and TRBJ1-2; maybe TRBD1 (6 bases). Trimming pared 4 bases from V and 0 bases from J, leaving 10 bases between. Germline loops: CDR1 SGHRS, CDR2 YFSETQ. The CDR3 consists of 14 residues. CDR3 residues: CASSQDSSNYGYTF. CDR3 nucleotides: TGCGCCAGCAGCCAGGACAGCTCTAACTATGGCTACACCTTC. Full variable domain (outside the CDR3, taken from reference TRBV5-1 and TRBJ1-2): KAGVTQTPRYLIKTRGQQVTLSCSPISGHRSVSWYQQTPGQGLQFLFEYFSETQRNKGNFPGRFSGRQFSNSRSEMNVSTLELGDSALYLCASSQDSSNYGYTFGSGTRLTVV.

The CDR3 loop reads CASSQAGQGYEQYF. In DNA form, the CDR3 reads TGTGCCAGCAGCCAAGCAGGGCAGGGCTACGAGCAGTACTTC. The chain recombines TRBV4-2 with TRBJ2-7, with a possible D match to TRBD1 (5 bases). The V and J ends lost 1 base and 3 bases respectively, with 10 bases between them. The CDR3 has 14 residues. From germline, CDR1 is LGHNA and CDR2 YNFKEQ.

The V call is TRBV5-5, the J call TRBJ2-6; D remains ambiguous. The CDR3 extends over 16 amino acids. Germline CDR1 SGHKS, CDR2 YYEKEE (reference sequence). The V end was cut by 1 base, the J end by 0 bases, with 8 bases between. The CDR3 DNA is TGTGCCAGCAGCTTGAGACAATTCTCTGGGGCCAACGTCCTGACTTTC. Translation gives CASSLRQFSGANVLTF. Full variable domain (outside the CDR3, taken from reference TRBV5-5 and TRBJ2-6): DAGVTQSPTHLIKTRGQQVTLRCSPISGHKSVSWYQQVLGQGPQFIFQYYEKEERGRGNFPDRFSARQFPNYSSELNVNALLLGDSALYLCASSLRQFSGANVLTFGAGSRLTVL.

The gene calls are TRBV30 and TRBJ1-6; 10 positions match TRBD1. V was pared by 3 bases and J by 6 bases, with 11 bases of the junction left unmatched. CDR3 size: 17 residues. The germline CDR1 and CDR2 sequences are GTSNPN and SVGIG (reference sequence). Here the CDR3 DNA reads TGTGCCTGGAGGGGGGGGACAGGGGCGCATTCTAATTCACCCCTCCACTTT. Residues: CAWRGGTGAHSNSPLHF.

The chain is built from TRBV6-1 and TRBJ2-2; D is undetermined. Trimming took off 2 bases at V and 0 bases at J, with 10 bases between the two ends. The germline gives CDR1 MNHNS, CDR2 SASEGT. The CDR3 is made up of 16 amino acids. This chain's CDR3 is CASSEFYQANTGELFF. CDR3 DNA sequence: TGTGCCAGCAGTGAATTTTACCAGGCGAACACCGGGGAGCTGTTTTTT.

The chain recombines TRBV12-5 with TRBJ1-6; D is possibly TRBD1 (5 bases). The V and J ends lost 6 bases and 10 bases respectively, with 19 bases between them. This CDR3 contains 15 residues. Per the germline V gene, CDR1 is LGHNT and CDR2 is FRNRAP. The CDR3 nucleotides are TGTGCTAGTGGCGGGGGAATAAGGGGCCAGTCACCCCTCCACTTT. It codes for CASGGGIRGQSPLHF. The full variable domain, rest sourced from reference TRBV12-5 and TRBJ1-6, is DARVTQTPRHKVTEMGQEVTMRCQPILGHNTVFWYRQTMMQGLELLAYFRNRAPLDDSGMPKDRFSAEMPDATLATLKIQPSEPRDSAVYFCASGGGIRGQSPLHFGNGTRLTVT.

This chain connects TRBV19 to TRBJ1-2; 8 nucleotides agree with TRBD1. The CDR3 length is 16 residues. After removal of 4 bases from V and 2 bases from J, the junction contained 9 bases not matched to a gene. The germline gives CDR1 LNHDA, CDR2 SQIVND (reference sequence). The CDR3 bases are TGTGCCAGTAGTAGGCCCCGTGGACAGGGAAACTATGGCTACACCTTC. This translates into CASSRPRGQGNYGYTF. Using reference TRBV19 and TRBJ1-2 for the parts outside the CDR3, the full variable domain is DGGITQSPKYLFRKEGQNVTLSCEQNLNHDAMYWYRQDPGQGLRLIYYSQIVNDFQKGDIAEGYSVSREKKESFPLTVTSAQKNPTAFYLCASSRPRGQGNYGYTFGSGTRLTVV.

The V and J genes are TRBV18 and TRBJ1-5; 8 bases map to TRBD1. The ends lost 4 bases at V and 0 bases at J; junction bases unmatched: 2. CDR3 length: 15 residues. Germline assignment: CDR1 KGHSH and CDR2 LQKENI. CDR3: CASSQDRVSNQPQHF. CDR3 DNA sequence: TGTGCCAGCTCACAGGACAGGGTTAGCAATCAGCCCCAGCATTTT.

The V and J genes are TRBV30 and TRBJ1-1; a possible D gene is TRBD1 (6 bases). The length of the CDR3 is 13 residues. Trimming stripped 5 bases from V and 10 bases from J, with 20 bases between. Germline loops: CDR1 GTSNPN, CDR2 SVGIG (reference sequence). The CDR3 DNA reads TGTGCCTGGGGGGACACAGTGGCCCTTGGAGCTTTCTTT. Amino acid sequence: CAWGDTVALGAFF.

The rearrangement uses TRBV16 and TRBJ1-1, with TRBD1 identical over 7 bases. The CDR3 loop spans 18 amino acids. Germline-derived CDR1 and CDR2 are KGHSY and FQNENV. The J segment lost 1 base and the V segment lost 2 bases, leaving 13 bases of the junction unmatched. The CDR3 loop is CASSQSSTPGTANTEAFF. The DNA of the CDR3 is TGTGCCAGCAGCCAAAGTTCGACTCCGGGGACAGCGAACACTGAAGCTTTCTTT.